These T cell receptor beta chains were read from a single sample in a study of blood T cell repertoires in COVID-19. Sequenced by immunoSEQ multiplex PCR; TCRdb stores in-frame clones only, minus some. Among around 170,000 clones listed, more than 80% were seen once. Material: PBMCs or T cells enriched from blood (not recorded which). Receptor source: a man between 45 and 60 years old who had recovered from COVID-19. Both conserved end residues are trimmed from each CDR3. The listing skips clone size in some rows; elsewhere it reads once, few, many or a size class.

>TRBV19|13|TRBJ1-1|NA
ASTPTWGGGSEAF
>TRBV18|13|TRBJ2-2|NA
ASSPRQGQAGELF
>TRBV29-1|9|TRBJ2-1|once
SARQGGRQF
>TRBV3-1/TRBV3-2|10|TRBJ1-6|NA
ASSQSDRPLH
>TRBV11-2|10|TRBJ2-7|NA
ASSFNSYEQY
>TRBV3-1/TRBV3-2|11|TRBJ2-3|once
ASSLGGDLAQY
>TRBV11-2|13|TRBJ2-5|NA
ASSREEMPGETQY
>TRBV15|12|TRBJ1-2|NA
ATSAGQGTYGYT
>TRBV5-1|12|TRBJ1-6|NA
ASSPGPEGSPLH
>TRBV28|13|TRBJ1-2|NA
ASAGQEPLNYGYT
>TRBV27|15|TRBJ1-2|NA
ASSLSPFGTAPRGYT
>TRBV7-2|11|TRBJ2-5|NA
ASSRGYQETQY
>TRBV27|10|TRBJ1-1|NA
ASSLGTGKAF
>TRBV13|13|TRBJ1-5|NA
ASSLRGFGNQPQH
>TRBV4-2|12|TRBJ2-1|once
ASSQSQGGNEQF
>TRBV19|13|TRBJ1-1|NA
ASSMGQRMNTEAF
>TRBV21-1|13|TRBJ1-6|few
ASSKGQGADSPLH
>TRBV12-3/TRBV12-4|10|TRBJ2-1|NA
ASSFVAGEQF
>TRBV6-1|12|TRBJ2-3|NA
ASSRGGSTDTQY
>TRBV12-3/TRBV12-4|11|TRBJ1-1|NA
ASSLGRNTEAF
>TRBV2|15|TRBJ1-5|once
ASSDEGTVSSNQPQH
>TRBV2|13|TRBJ2-1|once
ASLIESSGGFEQF
>TRBV3-1/TRBV3-2|13|TRBJ1-1|few
ASSLTGGPGTEAF
>TRBV19|13|TRBJ2-5|NA
ASSITGTGRETQY
>TRBV10-3|11|TRBJ2-3|once
ATIGVGADTQY
>TRBV10-2|11|TRBJ2-1|once
ASSGGGFTEQF
>TRBV7-9|15|TRBJ2-2|NA
ASSLPLAGGGTGELF
>TRBV19|12|TRBJ2-7|NA
ASSIGDSFYEQY
>TRBV5-1|12|TRBJ2-5|NA
ASSQRGNQETQY
>TRBV5-6|13|TRBJ1-3|NA
ASSLGDRRGNTIY
>TRBV6-5|11|TRBJ1-5|NA
ASSYDLSQPQH
>TRBV7-8|14|TRBJ2-5|NA
ASSPLSSGVQETQY
>TRBV5-8|14|TRBJ2-1|NA
ASSKNRGRDVNEQF
>TRBV7-2|14|TRBJ2-7|NA
ASSPGPGYPREEQY
>TRBV19|12|TRBJ2-2|NA
ASSIGSGVGELF
>TRBV5-4|14|TRBJ1-4|NA
ASSRDRGSANEKLF
>TRBV21-1|16|TRBJ1-5|NA
ASSSWGHTALCNQPQH
>TRBV4-2|14|TRBJ1-6|NA
ASRGGGGSYNSPLH
>TRBV11-2|15|TRBJ1-2|NA
ASSLTSGSSANYGYT
>TRBV11-2|13|TRBJ1-6|NA
ASSLGQGVGSPLH
>TRBV7-9|15|TRBJ1-1|NA
ASSLLPLGQGDTEAF
>TRBV11-2|13|TRBJ1-2|once
ASRGTDHLYYGYT
>TRBV24-1|14|TRBJ2-5|NA
ATSDTGQGMGETQY
>TRBV20-1|11|TRBJ2-5|NA
SASVLGGETQY
>TRBV7-2|12|TRBJ1-1|NA
ASSPGQGMGEAF
>TRBV28|13|TRBJ1-6|NA
ASSRTGGVSSPLH
>TRBV2|15|TRBJ1-2|few
ASSPRGQLLTNYGYT
>TRBV11-2|13|TRBJ2-7|few
ASSLLRGTSYEQY
>TRBV4-1|13|TRBJ1-5|few
ASSFRQAGNQPQH
>TRBV4-2|14|TRBJ1-2|NA
ASSQENRGVNYGYT
>TRBV9|13|TRBJ2-1|few
ASSVSGGRNNEQF
>TRBV28|14|TRBJ2-1|once
ASSSSGASSYNEQF
>TRBV30|16|TRBJ2-2|NA
AWSPITLTGGYHGELF
>TRBV18|13|TRBJ1-2|once
ASSPRQGGNYGYT
>TRBV9|13|TRBJ2-5|few
ASSVGGEYQETQY
>TRBV21-1|12|TRBJ1-6|NA
ASSKGQGNSPLH
>TRBV7-9|12|TRBJ2-7|NA
ASSHDRRSYEQY
>TRBV19|10|TRBJ1-2|NA
ASTNRDYGYT
>TRBV21-1|14|TRBJ1-5|NA
ASVRIPDRVNQPQH